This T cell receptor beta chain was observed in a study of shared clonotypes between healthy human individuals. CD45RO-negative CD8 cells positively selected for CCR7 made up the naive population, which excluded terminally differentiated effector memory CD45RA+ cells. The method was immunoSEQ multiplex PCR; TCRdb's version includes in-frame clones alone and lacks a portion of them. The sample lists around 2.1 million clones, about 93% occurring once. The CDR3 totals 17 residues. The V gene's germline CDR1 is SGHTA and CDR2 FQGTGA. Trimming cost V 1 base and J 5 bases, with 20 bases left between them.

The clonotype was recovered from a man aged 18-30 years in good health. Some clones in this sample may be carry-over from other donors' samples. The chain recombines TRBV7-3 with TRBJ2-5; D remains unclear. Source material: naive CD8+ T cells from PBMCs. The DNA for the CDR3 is TGTGCCAGCAGCTTAATTCCAGTGGGGTCGGGTGAGGAGACCCAGTACTTC. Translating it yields CASSLIPVGSGEETQYF.